The 28 T cell receptor beta chains below come from one sample, sequenced in a study of blood T cell repertoires in COVID-19. Some clones are missing from TCRdb's copy, which holds only in-frame ones; the method was immunoSEQ multiplex PCR. The sample lists some 150,000 clones, 60% to 85% occurring once. Sequenced: peripheral blood. These receptors were obtained from a man aged 45-65 years with active or convalescent COVID-19.

This clone came up a few times. This sample includes further DNA sequences coding for the same CDR3. The chain is built from TRBV27 and TRBJ2-1, with TRBD2 matching over 7 bases. Per the germline V gene, CDR1 is MNHEY and CDR2 is SMNVEV (reference sequence). V was clipped by 5 bases and J by 8 bases; unmatched bases: 15. This CDR3 is 16 amino acids long. CDR3 loop: CASSPSRDYILYEQFF. In DNA form, the CDR3 reads TGTGCCAGCAGTCCCTCCCGGGACTACATATTATATGAGCAGTTCTTC.

This chain uses TRBV18 with TRBJ1-6; D is undetermined. The germline V and J ends were trimmed by 3 bases and 6 bases, with 3 bases remaining between them. CDR3 length: 12 residues. Per the germline V gene, CDR1 is KGHSH and CDR2 is LQKENI. CDR3 bases: TGTGCCAGCTCACCGAGTAATTCACCCCTCCACTTT. Protein: CASSPSNSPLHF.

V is TRBV27 and J is TRBJ1-3; the match to TRBD1 covers 10 bases. Germline V gene data show CDR1 as MNHEY and CDR2 as SMNVEV (reference sequence). This CDR3 spans 14 amino acids. The V gene end was trimmed by 5 bases and the J gene end by 8 bases; junction bases not matched to a gene: 6. For the CDR3, the DNA is TGTGCCAGCAGTATCCGACAGGGGGCTTACACCATATATTTT. It is translated as CASSIRQGAYTIYF.

V is TRBV27 and J is TRBJ2-7; a possible D gene is TRBD2 (6 bases). The CDR3 is 14 residues long. Germline CDR1 is MNHEY and CDR2 is SMNVEV (reference sequence). V dropped 3 bases and J dropped 2 bases, with 11 bases sitting between them. The CDR3, as DNA: TGTGCCAGCAGTTTGGGAGGAACCGCCTACGAGCAGTACTTC. Its translation: CASSLGGTAYEQYF.

This clone occurred once. This chain's CDR3 is CASGTSFGGEQFF. DNA of the CDR3: TGTGCCAGTGGGACTAGCTTCGGAGGTGAGCAGTTCTTC. The chain couples TRBV2 to TRBJ2-1; the match to TRBD2 covers 9 bases. Germline V gene sequence: CDR1 SNHLY, CDR2 FYNNEI. The CDR3 length is 13 residues. After removal of 9 bases from V and 9 bases from J, the junction contained 9 bases not matched to a gene. The full variable domain, in which reference TRBV2 and TRBJ2-1 provide the parts outside the CDR3, is EPEVTQTPSHQVTQMGQEVILRCVPISNHLYFYWYRQILGQKVEFLVSFYNNEISEKSEIFDDQFSVERPDGSNFTLKIRSTKLEDSAMYFCASGTSFGGEQFFGPGTRLTVL.

This chain links TRBV10-3 with TRBJ2-7; 14 bases align to TRBD2. With 2 bases clipped from V and 3 bases from J, the junction kept 3 bases outside the gene matches. Germline CDR1 ENHRY, CDR2 SYGVKD. The CDR3 is made up of 16 amino acids. CDR3 nucleotide sequence: TGTGCCATCAGTGAGCCTGGGACTAGCGGGAGCTACGAGCAGTACTTC. This codes for CAISEPGTSGSYEQYF.

This clone came up a few times. The chain carries TRBV7-9 and TRBJ1-6; D might be TRBD1 (5 bases). The V gene's germline CDR1 is SEHNR and CDR2 FQNEAQ (reference sequence). There are 13 residues in the CDR3. V lost 5 bases and J 13 bases, leaving 15 bases between the germline ends. The CDR3 coding sequence is TGTGCCAGCAGCCCCCGACGGGACTGGCCCCTCCACTTT. It codes for CASSPRRDWPLHF.

This chain uses TRBV19 with TRBJ2-7; TRBD2 matches at 10 bases. The CDR3 sequence is 15 residues long. Trimming took 6 bases from V and 3 from J; bases not matched to a gene: 8. Per the germline V gene, CDR1 is LNHDA and CDR2 is SQIVND (reference sequence). The chain's CDR3 is CASSQGLASFYEQYF. The CDR3 nucleotides are TGTGCCAGTAGCCAGGGACTAGCGAGTTTCTACGAGCAGTACTTC.

This clone turned up a few times. The rearrangement uses TRBV5-6 and TRBJ2-6, with D maybe TRBD1 (7 bases). Trimming cost V 5 bases and J 4 bases, with 13 bases left between them. Germline values: CDR1 SGHDT, CDR2 YYEEEE. The CDR3 is made up of 15 amino acids. Here the CDR3 DNA reads TGTGCCAGCAGACCCCAGGGGGGCGGGGCCAACGTCCTGACTTTC. Translating it yields CASRPQGGGANVLTF.

This chain connects TRBV24-1 to TRBJ1-5; tentative D call: TRBD1 (5 bases). Germline V gene sequence: CDR1 KGHDR, CDR2 SFDVKD. Trimming left V 5 bases short and J 5 bases short, with 9 bases between. CDR3 length: 13 amino acids. The CDR3 reads CATSGQGYQPQHF. The CDR3 DNA is TGTGCCACCAGTGGGCAGGGATATCAGCCCCAGCATTTT.

This clone was picked up a small number of times. This chain connects TRBV5-1 to TRBJ1-2; TRBD1 aligns across 11 bases. The junction had 3 bases not matched to a gene; V was cut back by 2 bases and J by 3 bases. CDR1 and CDR2 from the germline V gene are SGHRS and YFSETQ. CDR3 length equals 15 residues. CDR3 residues: CASSFRTGGDYGYTF. DNA of the CDR3: TGCGCCAGCAGCTTTCGGACAGGGGGCGACTATGGCTACACCTTC. The variable domain in full, with the rest retrieved from reference TRBV5-1 and TRBJ1-2, is KAGVTQTPRYLIKTRGQQVTLSCSPISGHRSVSWYQQTPGQGLQFLFEYFSETQRNKGNFPGRFSGRQFSNSRSEMNVSTLELGDSALYLCASSFRTGGDYGYTFGSGTRLTVV.

This chain uses TRBV25-1 with TRBJ1-2; 9 bases are a match to TRBD1. The CDR3 loop spans 15 amino acids. CDR1 and CDR2 (germline): MGHDK, SYGVNS. V gave up 4 bases and J gave up 2 bases; unmatched junction bases: 5. The CDR3 nucleotides read TGTGCCAGCAGTGCCCCCGGGACAGGGAACTATGGCTACACCTTC. The encoded protein is CASSAPGTGNYGYTF.

About this clone itself: The identical CDR3 is also encoded by other nucleotide sequences in the sample. This chain uses TRBV6-5 with TRBJ1-1; 10 bases line up with TRBD1. Germline V gives CDR1 MNHEY, CDR2 SVGAGI. With V trimmed by 2 bases and J by 5 bases, 5 bases remained unmatched. This CDR3 is built from 15 residues. CDR3 sequence (DNA): TGTGCCAGCAGTTACGGACAGGGGGTGTCAACTGAAGCTTTCTTT. Its translation: CASSYGQGVSTEAFF.

The V gene is TRBV6-4, the J gene TRBJ2-7; 9 nucleotides agree with TRBD1. Germline V gene sequence: CDR1 MRHNA, CDR2 SNTAGT. V shed 4 bases and J 3 bases; nucleotides not matched to a gene: 1. The CDR3 totals 13 residues. CDR3 sequence (DNA): TGTGCCAGCAGTGCGGACAGGGGCTACGAGCAGTACTTC. It encodes CASSADRGYEQYF.

The chain joins TRBV29-1 to TRBJ2-7; weak D call: TRBD2 (6 bases). The CDR3 runs to 15 residues. From germline, CDR1 is SQVTM and CDR2 ANQGSEA. V lost 4 bases, J lost 0 bases, and 16 bases lay in between. CDR3 sequence: CSVGPLEGVSYEQYF. CDR3 nucleotides: TGCAGCGTTGGCCCCCTGGAGGGTGTCTCCTACGAGCAGTACTTC.

Remarks on this clone: A read error is possible here, since a much larger clone lies one base away. The chain joins TRBV11-3 to TRBJ2-1, with D maybe TRBD2 (5 bases). V gave up 1 base and J gave up 0 bases, with 7 bases separating them. This CDR3 has 15 amino acids. CDR1 and CDR2 (germline): SGHNT, YENEEA. The CDR3 protein is CASSLAGSSYNEQFF. CDR3 sequence (DNA): TGTGCCAGCAGCTTAGCGGGGAGCTCCTACAATGAGCAGTTCTTC.

The chain recombines TRBV6-5 with TRBJ2-5; possibly TRBD1 for D (6 bases). The V end was cut by 6 bases, the J end by 7 bases, with 21 bases between. The germline V gene encodes CDR1 MNHEY and CDR2 SVGAGI. This CDR3 has 15 amino acids. This CDR3 reads CASRDTGTLEGTQYF. The CDR3 region has the DNA TGTGCCAGCAGGGATACCGGGACACTTGAAGGGACCCAGTACTTC.

The chain employs TRBV7-9 and TRBJ1-2; D not certain. This CDR3 contains 13 residues. CDR1 and CDR2 (germline): SEHNR, FQNEAQ (reference sequence). The germline V and J ends were trimmed by 1 base and 5 bases, with 8 bases remaining between them. The CDR3 sequence: CASSLVSGYGYTF. The CDR3 DNA sequence: TGTGCCAGCAGCTTAGTCTCCGGGTATGGCTACACCTTC.

The chain combines TRBV3-1 (or the pseudogene TRBV3-2) with TRBJ1-5, with TRBD1 as a possible D gene (6 bases). V lost 1 base to trimming and J lost 6 bases, with 13 bases between them. Germline V gene lookup returns CDR1 LGHDT and CDR2 YNNKEL (reference sequence). The CDR3 is 15 residues long. CDR3 DNA sequence: TGTGCCAGCAGCCAAGGCACACAGGGAAGTCAGCCCCAGCATTTT. This sequence encodes CASSQGTQGSQPQHF.

Here the CDR3 DNA reads TGTGCCAGCAGTTCGTCAATAGTCGAGCAGTACTTC. Translating gives CASSSSIVEQYF. The J gene is TRBJ2-7, the V gene TRBV28; D not certain. CDR1 and CDR2 (germline): MDHEN, SYDVKM. The CDR3 length is 12 residues. V shed 4 bases and J shed 6 bases, with 10 bases lying between them. The variable domain in full, with the rest retrieved from reference TRBV28 and TRBJ2-7, is DVKVTQSSRYLVKRTGEKVFLECVQDMDHENMFWYRQDPGLGLRLIYFSYDVKMKEKGDIPEGYSVSREKKERFSLILESASTNQTSMYLCASSSSIVEQYFGPGTRLTVT.

The CDR3 is CASSQQDRIPYEQYF. CDR3 bases: TGTGCCAGCAGCCAACAGGACAGGATCCCCTACGAGCAGTACTTC. This sequence joins TRBV5-4 and TRBJ2-7; TRBD1 matches at 7 bases. Germline CDR1 and CDR2: SGHNT and YYREEE (reference sequence). V was clipped by 4 bases and J by 2 bases; unmatched bases: 9. The CDR3 sequence is 15 residues long.

This clone was found once. The V call is TRBV5-1, the J call TRBJ1-6; D perhaps matches TRBD1 (6 bases). Germline V lookup: CDR1 SGHRS, CDR2 YFSETQ. The CDR3 is 15 amino acids. The germline V and J ends were trimmed by 4 bases and 5 bases, with 13 bases remaining between them. In nucleotides, the CDR3 is TGCGCCAGCAGCGAAACGACAGGAAATAATTCACCCCTCCACTTT. Amino acid sequence: CASSETTGNNSPLHF.

The chain employs TRBV10-3 and TRBJ2-3, with D uncertain. Germline V gene lookup returns CDR1 ENHRY and CDR2 SYGVKD. The CDR3 runs to 16 residues. Trimming shortened V by 2 bases and J by 2 bases, and 14 bases separated the two germline ends. The CDR3 DNA is TGTGCCATCAGTGAGAGAGGTAGTAGTGCCACAGATACGCAGTATTTT. Its translation: CAISERGSSATDTQYF.

For the CDR3, the DNA is TGTGCCAGCAGCTTGGTCGAGCGGGGTGCCTACGAGCAGTACTTC. This sequence encodes CASSLVERGAYEQYF. The gene calls are TRBV5-4 and TRBJ2-7; the match to TRBD2 covers 7 bases. This CDR3 has 15 amino acids. Unmatched junction bases numbered 5, after V lost 0 bases and J lost 2 bases. Germline V gives CDR1 SGHNT, CDR2 YYREEE (reference sequence).

The chain uses TRBV6-1 and TRBJ1-5; no reliable D call. Germline assignment: CDR1 MNHNS and CDR2 SASEGT. The CDR3 runs to 15 residues. The V end was cut by 2 bases, the J end by 6 bases, with 14 bases between. The CDR3 is CASSELSGRFQPQHF. CDR3 in DNA: TGTGCCAGCAGTGAACTGAGCGGGAGATTTCAGCCCCAGCATTTT.

The chain has TRBV28 and TRBJ1-5, with D possibly TRBD1 on 6 matching bases. Trimming removed 2 bases at V and 6 bases at J, with 11 bases between. CDR1 MDHEN and CDR2 SYDVKM come from the germline V gene. This CDR3 spans 14 amino acids. The chain's CDR3 is CASSLGQGFQPQHF. DNA for the CDR3: TGTGCCAGCAGTTTAGGGCAGGGGTTTCAGCCCCAGCATTTT.

In nucleotides, the CDR3 is TGTGCCAGCAGTCAGATTCGGACAGGGAGTGGTGAAGCTTTCTTT. Residues: CASSQIRTGSGEAFF. This chain links TRBV6-5 with TRBJ1-1; TRBD1 matches at 8 bases. CDR1 is MNHEY and CDR2 is SVGAGI in the germline V gene. Germline trimming cut 5 bases from V and 7 bases from J; bases unmatched to any gene: 12. The CDR3 spans 15 residues.

The rearrangement links TRBV9 to TRBJ2-5; 10 nucleotides match TRBD2. With 0 bases clipped from V and 0 bases from J, the junction kept 5 bases outside the gene matches. CDR1 is SGDLS, CDR2 YYNGEE, per germline. The CDR3 extends over 17 amino acids. CDR3 region: CASSVGTSGGHQETQYF. CDR3 bases: TGTGCCAGCAGCGTAGGGACTAGCGGAGGCCACCAAGAGACCCAGTACTTC. The full variable domain, rest sourced from reference TRBV9 and TRBJ2-5, is DSGVTQTPKHLITATGQRVTLRCSPRSGDLSVYWYQQSLDQGLQFLIQYYNGEERAKGNILERFSAQQFPDLHSELNLSSLELGDSALYFCASSVGTSGGHQETQYFGPGTRLLVL.